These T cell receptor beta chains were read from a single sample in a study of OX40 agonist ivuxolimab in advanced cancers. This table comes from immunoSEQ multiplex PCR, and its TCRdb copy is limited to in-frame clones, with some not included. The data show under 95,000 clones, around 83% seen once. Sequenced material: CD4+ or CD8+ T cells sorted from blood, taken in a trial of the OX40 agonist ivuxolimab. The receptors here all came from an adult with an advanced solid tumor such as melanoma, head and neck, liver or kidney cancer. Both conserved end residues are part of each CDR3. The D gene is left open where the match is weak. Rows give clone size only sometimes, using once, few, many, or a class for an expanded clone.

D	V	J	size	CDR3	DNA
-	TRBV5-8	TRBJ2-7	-	CASSLTGLEQYF	TGTGCCAGCAGCTTGACCGGCCTAGAGCAGTACTTC
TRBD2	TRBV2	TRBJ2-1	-	CASSSSGRDNEQFF	TGTGCCAGCAGCTCTAGCGGGAGGGACAATGAGCAGTTCTTC
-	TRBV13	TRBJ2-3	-	CASSLEPSTDTQYF	TGTGCCAGCAGCTTAGAACCTAGCACAGATACGCAGTATTTT
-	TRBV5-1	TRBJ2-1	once	CASSLELRGSYNEQFF	TGCGCCAGCAGCTTGGAGCTCAGGGGATCCTACAATGAGCAGTTCTTC
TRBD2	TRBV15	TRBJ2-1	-	CATSRDRTSGRALEFF	TGTGCCACCAGCAGAGATCGGACTAGCGGGAGGGCCTTGGAGTTCTTC
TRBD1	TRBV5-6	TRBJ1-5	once	CASSFTGGEGQPQHF	TGTGCCAGCAGCTTCACAGGGGGCGAGGGTCAGCCCCAGCATTTT
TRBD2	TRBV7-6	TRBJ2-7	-	CASSSGLAGPYEQYF	TGTGCCAGCAGCTCGGGACTAGCGGGGCCCTACGAGCAGTACTTC
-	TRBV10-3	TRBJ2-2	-	CAIREIALAGELFF	TGTGCCATCAGGGAAATAGCGCTCGCCGGGGAGCTGTTTTTT
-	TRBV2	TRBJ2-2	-	CASSEGEGVGTGELFF	TGTGCCAGCAGTGAAGGTGAGGGAGTAGGAACCGGGGAGCTGTTTTTT
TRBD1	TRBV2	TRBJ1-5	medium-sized	CASSQGVVEPQHF	TGTGCCAGCAGTCAGGGGGTTGTTGAGCCCCAGCATTTT
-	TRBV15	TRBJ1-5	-	CATSRDRRVGYSNQPQHF	TGTGCCACCAGCAGAGATCGTCGGGTAGGTTATAGCAATCAGCCCCAGCATTTT
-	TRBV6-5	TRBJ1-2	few	CASSWEGDYGYTF	TGTGCCAGCAGTTGGGAGGGGGACTATGGCTACACCTTC
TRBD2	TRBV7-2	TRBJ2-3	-	CASSLGRPTSGRGDTQYF	TGTGCCAGCAGCTTAGGGCGACCGACTAGCGGGAGGGGTGATACGCAGTATTTT
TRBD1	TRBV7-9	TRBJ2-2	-	CASSSGQSALFF	TGTGCCAGCAGCTCGGGACAGTCGGCGCTGTTTTTT
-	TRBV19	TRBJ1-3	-	CASSRGWSGNTIYF	TGTGCCAGTAGTCGAGGGTGGAGTGGAAACACCATATATTTT
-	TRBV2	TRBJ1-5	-	CASSEALRTANNQPQHF	TGTGCCAGCAGTGAAGCGCTTCGGACAGCTAACAATCAGCCCCAGCATTTT
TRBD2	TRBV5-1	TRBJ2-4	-	CASSISSGRAKNIQYF	TGCGCCAGCAGCATCTCTAGCGGGAGGGCCAAAAACATTCAGTACTTC
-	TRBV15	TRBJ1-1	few	CATSRGRAEAFF	TGTGCCACCAGCAGAGGACGGGCTGAAGCTTTCTTT
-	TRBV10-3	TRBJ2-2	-	CAISENLRDGELFF	TGTGCCATCAGTGAAAACTTGCGGGACGGGGAGCTGTTTTTT
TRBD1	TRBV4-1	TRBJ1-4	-	CASSWTGENEKLFF	TGCGCCAGCAGCTGGACAGGGGAAAATGAAAAACTGTTTTTT
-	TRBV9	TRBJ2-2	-	CASSVDGADTGELFF	TGTGCCAGCAGCGTAGACGGGGCTGATACCGGGGAGCTGTTTTTT
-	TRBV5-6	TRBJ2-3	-	CASSPRGASTDTQYF	TGTGCCAGCAGCCCTCGGGGGGCGAGCACAGATACGCAGTATTTT
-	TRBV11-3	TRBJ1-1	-	CASSKGDGLTEAFF	TGTGCCAGCAGCAAGGGGGACGGGTTGACTGAAGCTTTCTTT
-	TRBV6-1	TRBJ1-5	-	CASSGSLGQPQHF	TGTGCCAGCAGTGGGAGTTTGGGTCAGCCCCAGCATTTT
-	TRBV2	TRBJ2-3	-	CASRLGLSTDTQYF	TGTGCCAGCAGGCTGGGCCTCAGCACAGATACGCAGTATTTT
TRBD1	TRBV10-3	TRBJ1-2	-	CAISSGRGDGYTF	TGTGCCATCAGTAGCGGCAGGGGGGACGGCTACACCTTC
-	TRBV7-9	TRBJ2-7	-	CASSSRRGSGYEQYF	TGTGCCAGCAGCTCCCGACGGGGGTCGGGATACGAGCAGTACTTC
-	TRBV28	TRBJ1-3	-	CASSLSGDISGNTIYF	TGTGCCAGCAGTTTATCAGGGGACATCTCTGGAAACACCATATATTTT
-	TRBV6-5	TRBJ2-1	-	CASSGSGREQFF	TGTGCCAGCAGTGGCTCGGGGCGTGAGCAGTTCTTC
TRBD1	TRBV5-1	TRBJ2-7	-	CASSLAGQDYEQYF	TGCGCCAGCAGCTTGGCGGGACAGGACTACGAGCAGTACTTC
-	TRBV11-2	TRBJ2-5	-	CASSLTAGETQYF	TGTGCCAGCAGCTTAACGGCCGGCGAGACCCAGTACTTC
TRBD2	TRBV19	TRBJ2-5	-	CATLGTNEETQYF	TGTGCCACGCTTGGGACTAATGAAGAGACCCAGTACTTC
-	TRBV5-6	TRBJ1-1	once	CASSLGQGRTVGTEAFF	TGTGCCAGCAGCTTGGGCCAGGGGCGAACAGTCGGCACTGAAGCTTTCTTT
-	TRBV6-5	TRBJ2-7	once	CASSRQSSYEQYF	TGTGCCAGCAGTAGGCAGAGCTCCTACGAGCAGTACTTC
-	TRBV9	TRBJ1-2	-	CASSPDTGAHGYTF	TGTGCCAGCAGCCCAGATACGGGGGCACATGGCTACACCTTC
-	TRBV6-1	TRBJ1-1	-	CASSESQGVRAFF	TGTGCCAGCAGTGAGTCCCAGGGTGTAAGAGCTTTCTTT
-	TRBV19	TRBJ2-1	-	CASKPMGADNEQFF	TGTGCCAGTAAACCGATGGGGGCCGACAATGAGCAGTTCTTC
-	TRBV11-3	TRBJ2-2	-	CASSLNRNTGELFF	TGTGCCAGCAGCTTAAACAGGAACACCGGGGAGCTGTTTTTT
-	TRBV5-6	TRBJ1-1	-	CASSFVRRSEAFF	TGTGCCAGCAGCTTTGTCCGGAGATCTGAAGCTTTCTTT
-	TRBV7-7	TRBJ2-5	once	CASSLLAGGKETQYF	TGTGCTAGCAGCCTCCTGGCCGGGGGTAAGGAGACCCAGTACTTC
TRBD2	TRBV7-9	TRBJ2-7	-	CASSYLAGAPYEQYF	TGTGCCAGCAGCTACCTGGCGGGAGCGCCCTACGAGCAGTACTTC